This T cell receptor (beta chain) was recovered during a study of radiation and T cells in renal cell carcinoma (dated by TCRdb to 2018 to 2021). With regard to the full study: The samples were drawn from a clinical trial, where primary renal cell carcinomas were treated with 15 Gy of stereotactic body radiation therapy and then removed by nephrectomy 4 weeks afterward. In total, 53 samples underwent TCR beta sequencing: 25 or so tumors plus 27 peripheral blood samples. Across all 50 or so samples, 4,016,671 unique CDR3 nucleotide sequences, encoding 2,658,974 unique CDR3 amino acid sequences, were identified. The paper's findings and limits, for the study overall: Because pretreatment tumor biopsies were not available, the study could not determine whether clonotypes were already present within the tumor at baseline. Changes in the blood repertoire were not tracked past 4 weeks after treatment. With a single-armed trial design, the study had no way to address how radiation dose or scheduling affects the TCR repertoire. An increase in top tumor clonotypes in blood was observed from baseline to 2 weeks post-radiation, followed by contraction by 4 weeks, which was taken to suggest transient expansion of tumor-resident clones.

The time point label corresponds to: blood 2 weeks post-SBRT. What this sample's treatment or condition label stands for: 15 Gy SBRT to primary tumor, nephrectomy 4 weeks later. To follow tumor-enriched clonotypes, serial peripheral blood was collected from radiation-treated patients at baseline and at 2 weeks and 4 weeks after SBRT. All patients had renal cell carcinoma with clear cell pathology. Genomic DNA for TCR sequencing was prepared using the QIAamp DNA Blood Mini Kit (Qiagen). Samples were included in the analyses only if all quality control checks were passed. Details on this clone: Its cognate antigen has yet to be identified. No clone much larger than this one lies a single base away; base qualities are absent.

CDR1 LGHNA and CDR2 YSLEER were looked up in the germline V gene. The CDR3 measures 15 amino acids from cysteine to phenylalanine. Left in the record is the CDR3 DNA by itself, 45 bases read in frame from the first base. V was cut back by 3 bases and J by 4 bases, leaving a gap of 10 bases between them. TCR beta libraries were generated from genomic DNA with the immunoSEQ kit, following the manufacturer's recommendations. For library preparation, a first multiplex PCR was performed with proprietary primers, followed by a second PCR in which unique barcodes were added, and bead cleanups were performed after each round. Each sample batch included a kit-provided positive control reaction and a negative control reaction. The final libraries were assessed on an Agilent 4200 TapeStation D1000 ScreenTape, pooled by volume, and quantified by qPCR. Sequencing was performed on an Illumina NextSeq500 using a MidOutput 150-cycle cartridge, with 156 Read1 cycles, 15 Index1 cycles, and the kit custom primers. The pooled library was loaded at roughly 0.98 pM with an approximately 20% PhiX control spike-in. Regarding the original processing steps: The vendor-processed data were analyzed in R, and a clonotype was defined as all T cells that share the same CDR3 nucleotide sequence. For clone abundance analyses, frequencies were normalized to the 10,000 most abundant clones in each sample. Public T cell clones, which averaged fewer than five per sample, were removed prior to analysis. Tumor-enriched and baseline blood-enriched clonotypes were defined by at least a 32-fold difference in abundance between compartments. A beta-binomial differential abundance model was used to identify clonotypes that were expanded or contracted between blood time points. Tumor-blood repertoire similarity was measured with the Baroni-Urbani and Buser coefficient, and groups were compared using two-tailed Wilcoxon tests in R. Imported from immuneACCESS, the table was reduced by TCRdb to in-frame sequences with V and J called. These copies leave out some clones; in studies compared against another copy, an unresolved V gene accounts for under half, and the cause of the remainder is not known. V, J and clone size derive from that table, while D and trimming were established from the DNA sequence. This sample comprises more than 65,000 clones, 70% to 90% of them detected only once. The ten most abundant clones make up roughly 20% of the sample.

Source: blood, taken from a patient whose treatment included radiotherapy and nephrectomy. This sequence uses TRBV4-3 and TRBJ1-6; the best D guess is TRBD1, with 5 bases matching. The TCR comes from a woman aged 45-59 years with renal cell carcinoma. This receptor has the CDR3 CASSHSTGYNSPLHF. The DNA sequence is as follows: TGCGCCAGCAGCCACTCAACAGGATATAATTCACCCCTCCACTTT.